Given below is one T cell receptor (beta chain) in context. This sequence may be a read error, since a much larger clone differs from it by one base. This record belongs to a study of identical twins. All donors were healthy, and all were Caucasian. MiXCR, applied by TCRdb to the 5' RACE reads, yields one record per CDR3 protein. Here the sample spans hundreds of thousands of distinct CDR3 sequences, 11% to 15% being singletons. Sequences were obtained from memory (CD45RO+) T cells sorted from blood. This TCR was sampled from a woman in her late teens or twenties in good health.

The CDR3 sequence: CVSKGPSISEQYF. DNA for the CDR3: TGTGTCAGCAAGGGTCCATCGATATCCGAGCAGTACTTC. The chain employs TRBV5-5 and TRBJ2-7, with D unclear. The CDR3 covers 13 residues. In germline, CDR1 is SGHKS, CDR2 YYEKEE (reference sequence).